The 9 T cell receptor beta chains presented below share a single source sample, sequenced in a study of siplizumab effects on memory and regulatory T cells. Clones were sequenced by immunoSEQ multiplex PCR, and TCRdb holds only the in-frame ones, with some missing. The sample has 85,000 to 90,000 clones; more than 80% are singletons. The sample was CD4+ T cells sorted from blood. These receptor sequences come from a human donor in good health.

This clone was seen a few times. The J gene is TRBJ1-1, the V gene TRBV7-9; possible D gene TRBD1, 5 bases. This CDR3 contains 11 residues. The germline V gene encodes CDR1 SEHNR and CDR2 FQNEAQ (reference sequence). Trimming removed 6 bases at V and 8 bases at J, with 10 bases between. In nucleotides, the CDR3 is TGTGCCAGCAGAGGGGCTGAGGAAGCTTTCTTT. Protein product: CASRGAEEAFF.

The chain has TRBV5-1 and TRBJ2-1; no clear D gene. Germline V lookup: CDR1 SGHRS, CDR2 YFSETQ. The CDR3 has 12 residues. Trimming took 1 base from V and 9 from J, leaving 8 bases between them. Here the CDR3 reads CASSLNSLEQFF. In DNA form, the CDR3 reads TGCGCCAGCAGCTTGAACTCCCTTGAGCAGTTCTTC.

In its sample, this clone was seen once. CDR3 loop: CASSLSRASYEQYF. CDR3 coding DNA: TGTGCCAGCAGCTTAAGCAGGGCCTCCTACGAGCAGTACTTC. The chain recombines TRBV7-6 with TRBJ2-7, with D possibly matching TRBD1 (5 bases). Germline V CDR1 and CDR2: SGHVS, FNYEAQ. The V and J ends lost 2 bases and 0 bases respectively, with 8 bases between them. The CDR3 covers 14 residues. Full variable domain (outside the CDR3, taken from reference TRBV7-6 and TRBJ2-7): GAGVSQSPRYKVTKRGQDVALRCDPISGHVSLYWYRQALGQGPEFLTYFNYEAQQDKSGLPNDRFSAERPEGSISTLTIQRTEQRDSAMYRCASSLSRASYEQYFGPGTRLTVT.

This chain links TRBV27 with TRBJ2-3; D unclear. CDR1 and CDR2 (germline): MNHEY, SMNVEV (reference sequence). Trimming cost V 0 bases and J 4 bases, with 2 bases left between them. CDR3 length: 12 amino acids. CDR3 bases: TGTGCCAGCAGTTTATCCCCAGATACGCAGTATTTT. This sequence encodes CASSLSPDTQYF.

CDR3 DNA: TGTGCCAGTAGTAGGAAGGACAGGATTGCCAATCAGCCCCAGCATTTT. The encoded protein is CASSRKDRIANQPQHF. The genes are TRBV19 and TRBJ1-5; the match to TRBD1 covers 7 bases. Per germline, CDR1 LNHDA and CDR2 SQIVND (reference sequence). This CDR3 is built from 16 residues. After removal of 4 bases from V and 3 bases from J, the junction contained 9 bases not matched to a gene. Complete variable domain (other parts from reference TRBV19 and TRBJ1-5): DGGITQSPKYLFRKEGQNVTLSCEQNLNHDAMYWYRQDPGQGLRLIYYSQIVNDFQKGDIAEGYSVSREKKESFPLTVTSAQKNPTAFYLCASSRKDRIANQPQHFGDGTRLSIL.

The chain recombines TRBV7-9 with TRBJ2-3; D tentatively fits TRBD1 or TRBD2 (5 bases each). Germline-derived CDR1 and CDR2 are SEHNR and FQNEAQ (reference sequence). With 8 bases removed from V and 6 bases from J, the gap between germline ends came to 18 bases. The CDR3 has 14 amino acids. The DNA for the CDR3 is TGTGCCAGCGTAGGAACGGGGCTTAGCGATACGCAGTATTTT. Protein sequence: CASVGTGLSDTQYF. The entire variable domain, with the rest obtained from reference TRBV7-9 and TRBJ2-3, is as follows: DTGVSQNPRHKITKRGQNVTFRCDPISEHNRLYWYRQTLGQGPEFLTYFQNEAQLEKSRLLSDRFSAERPKGSFSTLEIQRTEQGDSAMYLCASVGTGLSDTQYFGPGTRLTVL.

V and J are TRBV5-1 and TRBJ2-7, with D hard to call. The V and J ends lost 0 bases and 2 bases respectively, with 9 bases between them. The CDR3 has 14 residues. CDR1 and CDR2 from the germline V gene are SGHRS and YFSETQ. In nucleotides, the CDR3 is TGCGCCAGCAGCTTGGTGGCTCATACCTACGAGCAGTACTTC. Protein: CASSLVAHTYEQYF.

This chain uses TRBV7-2 with TRBJ2-1; 7 bases line up with TRBD2. This CDR3 is built from 15 residues. Germline CDR1 and CDR2: SGHTA and FQGNSA. Trimming at V came to 5 bases and at J to 4 bases, leaving 8 bases not matched to a gene. The CDR3 sequence: CASSRRETSYNEQFF. For the CDR3, the DNA is TGTGCCAGCAGCCGGCGGGAGACTAGTTACAATGAGCAGTTCTTC.

The table lists this clone with a count of one. The J gene is TRBJ2-6, the V gene TRBV28; 8 bases map to TRBD1. Germline CDR1 and CDR2: MDHEN and SYDVKM. This CDR3 has 18 residues. The V segment lost 1 base and the J segment 0 bases; nucleotides outside the gene matches: 5. Here the CDR3 DNA reads TGTGCCAGCAGTTTATCCGGACAGGGAGGCTCTGGGGCCAACGTCCTGACTTTC. It codes for CASSLSGQGGSGANVLTF.